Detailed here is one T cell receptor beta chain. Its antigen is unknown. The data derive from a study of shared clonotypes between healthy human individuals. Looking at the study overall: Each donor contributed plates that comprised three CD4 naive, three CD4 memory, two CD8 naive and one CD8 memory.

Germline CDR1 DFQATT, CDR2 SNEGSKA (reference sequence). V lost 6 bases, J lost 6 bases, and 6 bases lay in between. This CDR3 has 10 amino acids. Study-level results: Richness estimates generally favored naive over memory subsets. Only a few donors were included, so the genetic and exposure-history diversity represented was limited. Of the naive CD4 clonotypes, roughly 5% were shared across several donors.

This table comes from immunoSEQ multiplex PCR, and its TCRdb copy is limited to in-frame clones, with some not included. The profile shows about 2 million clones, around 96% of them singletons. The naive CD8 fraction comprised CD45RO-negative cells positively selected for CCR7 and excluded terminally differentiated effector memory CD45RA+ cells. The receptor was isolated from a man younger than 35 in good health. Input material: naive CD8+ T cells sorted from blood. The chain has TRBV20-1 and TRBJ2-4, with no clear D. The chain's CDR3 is CSAVLNIQYF. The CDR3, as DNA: TGCAGTGCCGTGCTAAACATTCAGTACTTC.